The rows below give T cell receptor beta chains drawn from one sample of a study of blood T cell repertoires in COVID-19. Using immunoSEQ multiplex PCR, the repertoire was profiled, and TCRdb retains in-frame clones only, with some absent. The data hold roughly 180,000 clones, with more than 80% observed a single time. The sequenced sample consisted of PBMCs or T cells enriched from blood (not recorded which). The source of these receptors is a man aged 40-49 years who had recovered from COVID-19. CDR3s include the opening cysteine and the closing phenylalanine or tryptophan. Fields, in order: V gene, J gene, clone size, D gene, CDR3 DNA, CDR3 protein. The D gene is left open where the match is weak. Only some rows state a clone size, as once, few, many or a class for expanded clones.

V: TRBV3-1/TRBV3-2; J: TRBJ2-5; size: .; D: .; DNA: TGTGCCAGCAGCCAAATGTTAGAAGAGACCCAGTACTTC; CDR3: CASSQMLEETQYF
V: TRBV7-8; J: TRBJ1-1; size: .; D: .; DNA: TGTGCCAGCAGCTTTATATGGGGGGGTTCTCACGCTGAAGCTTTCTTT; CDR3: CASSFIWGGSHAEAFF
V: TRBV28; J: TRBJ2-7; size: .; D: TRBD2; DNA: TGTGCCAGCAGTCACCGGGACTATGGCTACGAGCAGTACTTC; CDR3: CASSHRDYGYEQYF
V: TRBV7-6; J: TRBJ2-3; size: .; D: .; DNA: TGTGCCAGCAGCTTAGGCGGTAGGGATACGCAGTATTTT; CDR3: CASSLGGRDTQYF
V: TRBV30; J: TRBJ1-1; size: .; D: .; DNA: TGTGCCTGGAGTGTACCCACAAATTATCGTCTCAGTGAAGCTTTCTTT; CDR3: CAWSVPTNYRLSEAFF
V: TRBV27; J: TRBJ1-1; size: .; D: TRBD1; DNA: TGTGCCAGCAGTTTCGATACCCGGACAGGCCTATTTGAAGCTTTCTTT; CDR3: CASSFDTRTGLFEAFF
V: TRBV6-1; J: TRBJ1-6; size: .; D: TRBD1; DNA: TGTGCCAGCAGTCAAGGGTGGGGACAGGGAGGTTCACCCCTCCACTTT; CDR3: CASSQGWGQGGSPLHF
V: TRBV4-1; J: TRBJ2-7; size: .; D: TRBD2; DNA: TGCGCCAGCAGCCGGTGGATTTCTAGCGGGTCGGACGAGCAGTACTTC; CDR3: CASSRWISSGSDEQYF
V: TRBV19; J: TRBJ1-1; size: .; D: TRBD1; DNA: TGTGCCAGTAGTATCACGGCGACAGGGTTTATTTCCGCGGACACTGAAGCTTTCTTT; CDR3: CASSITATGFISADTEAFF
V: TRBV5-1; J: TRBJ2-7; size: .; D: .; DNA: TGCGCCAGCAGCTTGGGTGGTTTCACAAATCGGCAGTACTTC; CDR3: CASSLGGFTNRQYF
V: TRBV5-1; J: TRBJ1-2; size: once; D: TRBD1; DNA: TGCGCCAGCAGCACGACAGGGAGATTCTATGGCTACACCTTC; CDR3: CASSTTGRFYGYTF
V: TRBV2; J: TRBJ2-3; size: .; D: .; DNA: TGTGCCAGCTTTAAGGGATTAGGGAGGACAGATACGCAGTATTTT; CDR3: CASFKGLGRTDTQYF
V: TRBV11-3; J: TRBJ2-5; size: .; D: TRBD2; DNA: TGTGCCAGCAGATCAGCGGGGGGCGGAGAGACCCAGTACTTC; CDR3: CASRSAGGGETQYF
V: TRBV18; J: TRBJ1-5; size: .; D: TRBD1; DNA: TGTGCCAGCTCACAGGGGGCAGAGAGCAATCAGCCCCAGCATTTT; CDR3: CASSQGAESNQPQHF
V: TRBV12-3/TRBV12-4; J: TRBJ2-7; size: once; D: .; DNA: TGTGCCAGCAGACTCGGGTTAGAGCAGTACTTC; CDR3: CASRLGLEQYF
V: TRBV29-1; J: TRBJ1-2; size: .; D: .; DNA: TGCAGCGTTGAGGCCCGAAGGGAGATTAGCGACTACACCTTC; CDR3: CSVEARREISDYTF
V: TRBV5-1; J: TRBJ2-2; size: .; D: .; DNA: TGCGCCAGCAGTTTGGCGGAGGGTTCGGACGGGGAGCTGTTTTTT; CDR3: CASSLAEGSDGELFF